These 31 T cell receptor beta chains share one sample of origin, sequenced in a study of lymphopenia after photon versus proton radiotherapy (dated by TCRdb to between 2018 and 2021). Receptor libraries were prepared by the immunoSEQ multiplex PCR assay. This immuneACCESS table, as held by TCRdb, lists in-frame sequences with V and J called but not all clones. Of the missing ones, under half trace to an unresolved V gene in checked studies; the others have no known cause. The table for this sample lists roughly 18,000 clones; almost 85% of them were counted only once. Approximately 2.6% of the sample belongs to the ten largest clones. This material consisted of peripheral blood, taken from a patient treated with photon-based radiotherapy. Source of these receptors: a woman between 45 and 65 years old with pancreatic cancer.

The V call is TRBV29-1, the J call TRBJ2-3; D may be TRBD1 (5 bases). Germline lookup yields CDR1 SQVTM and CDR2 ANQGSEA. The germline V and J ends were trimmed by 2 bases and 2 bases, with 17 bases remaining between them. The CDR3 is 16 amino acids. CDR3 amino acids: CSVERKRDSYTDTQYF. The DNA of the CDR3 is TGCAGCGTTGAACGAAAAAGAGACAGCTACACAGATACGCAGTATTTT.

The DNA for the CDR3 is TGCAGCGTTGAGGGCGGGAGACTCACTAGCACAGATACGCAGTATTTT. It codes for CSVEGGRLTSTDTQYF. The chain carries TRBV29-1 and TRBJ2-3; TRBD2 agrees at 7 bases. Germline lookup yields CDR1 SQVTM and CDR2 ANQGSEA. The CDR3 spans 16 residues. V dropped 3 bases and J dropped 0; count of bases not matched to a gene: 9.

This clone was detected a few times. The chain carries TRBV5-6 and TRBJ2-7; the match to TRBD2 covers 10 bases. The J segment lost 3 bases and the V segment lost 0 bases, leaving 9 bases of the junction unmatched. The CDR3 is made up of 17 amino acids. Germline CDR1 SGHDT, CDR2 YYEEEE. CDR3 region: CASSLVSSGRPSYEQYF. In DNA, the CDR3 is TGTGCCAGCAGCTTGGTGTCTAGCGGGAGACCTAGCTACGAGCAGTACTTC.

This clone has only a few counts. V and J are TRBV11-2 and TRBJ2-3; 10 positions match TRBD2. This CDR3 spans 16 amino acids. The V gene end was trimmed by 4 bases and the J gene end by 1 base; junction bases not matched to a gene: 5. Germline V gives CDR1 SGHAT, CDR2 FQNNGV. In DNA, the CDR3 is TGTGCCAGCAGCTCGAGGACTAGCGGAGGCACAGATACGCAGTATTTT. Translation: CASSSRTSGGTDTQYF.

The chain has TRBV28 and TRBJ2-4; a possible D gene is TRBD2 (5 bases). The CDR3 runs 18 residues. Germline-derived CDR1 and CDR2 are MDHEN and SYDVKM. V lost 4 bases, J lost 3 bases, and 22 bases lay in between. CDR3 bases: TGTGCCAGCAGTTGGGGTAAGACTGTCGCGGGTGACAAAAACATTCAGTACTTC. Its protein is CASSWGKTVAGDKNIQYF.

The count of this clone is one. The chain employs TRBV25-1 and TRBJ1-1; D unresolved. The germline CDR1 and CDR2 sequences are MGHDK and SYGVNS. CDR3 size: 13 residues. Trimming took off 7 bases at V and 4 bases at J, with 13 bases between the two ends. The CDR3 sequence is CASTLRTATEAFF. CDR3 nucleotides: TGTGCCAGCACCCTGAGGACGGCCACTGAAGCTTTCTTT.

This clone is a singleton in its sample. The J gene is TRBJ2-7, the V gene TRBV10-3; D could derive from TRBD1 or TRBD2 (5 bases each). V shed 7 bases and J shed 2 bases, with 12 bases lying between them. The germline CDR1 and CDR2 sequences are ENHRY and SYGVKD. The CDR3 sequence is 13 residues long. CDR3 DNA sequence: TGTGCCATCACCCGGGACCTTGCCTACGAGCAGTACTTC. Translated, it gives CAITRDLAYEQYF.

The rearrangement uses TRBV15 and TRBJ2-2; 7 nucleotides align to TRBD2. This CDR3 has 14 amino acids. V shed 4 bases, J shed 5 bases, and the junction held 4 bases outside the gene matches. CDR1 and CDR2 from the germline V gene are LNHNV and YYDKDF (reference sequence). Here the CDR3 DNA reads TGTGCCACCAGCAAAAGGGAGGGGACCGGGGAGCTGTTTTTT. It specifies CATSKREGTGELFF.

The genes are TRBV27 and TRBJ2-1, with D tentatively TRBD2 (5 bases). V lost 5 bases to trimming and J lost 10 bases, with 12 bases between them. The germline V gene encodes CDR1 MNHEY and CDR2 SMNVEV (reference sequence). CDR3 size: 12 residues. CDR3 bases: TGTGCCAGCAGTCCTGGACTTGGGGAGCAGTTCTTC. It translates to CASSPGLGEQFF.

This clone showed up just once. The V and J genes are TRBV28 and TRBJ1-1, with D unclear. There are 12 residues in the CDR3. V was pared by 2 bases and J by 2 bases, with 3 bases between. Germline CDR1 is MDHEN and CDR2 is SYDVKM. The CDR3 nucleotides read TGTGCCAGCAGTTTAAGCAACACTGAAGCTTTCTTT. It translates to CASSLSNTEAFF.

CDR3 sequence: CASSEALHGSYEQYF. CDR3 DNA sequence: TGTGCCAGCAGTGAAGCGCTACATGGCTCCTACGAGCAGTACTTC. The gene calls are TRBV6-1 and TRBJ2-7; D unclear. The CDR3 has 15 residues. V lost 0 bases and J 0 bases, leaving 9 bases between the germline ends. The germline V gene has CDR1 MNHNS and CDR2 SASEGT.

This clone was recorded only once. The chain has TRBV27 and TRBJ2-1; no firm D call. Germline V gives CDR1 MNHEY, CDR2 SMNVEV (reference sequence). The CDR3 runs to 13 residues. Trimming cost V 2 bases and J 5 bases, with 7 bases left between them. The DNA for the CDR3 is TGTGCCAGCAGTTTAGGTCTGCACAATGAGCAGTTCTTC. As protein: CASSLGLHNEQFF.

This rearrangement joins TRBV7-2 to TRBJ2-7; D is perhaps TRBD2 (5 bases). V was shortened by 5 bases and J by 6 bases, with 8 bases between the two germline ends. The CDR3 sequence is 11 residues long. Germline V gives CDR1 SGHTA, CDR2 FQGNSA. The CDR3 loop is CASSRRSEQYF. As DNA, the CDR3 is TGTGCCAGCAGCCGGAGGAGCGAGCAGTACTTC.

V is TRBV28 and J is TRBJ2-1; 10 positions agree with TRBD1. This CDR3 has 16 amino acids. Losses at the gene ends were 5 bases for V and 3 bases for J; bases not matched to a gene: 7. CDR1 is MDHEN, CDR2 SYDVKM, per germline. The chain's CDR3 is CASSTPGQGNYNEQFF. DNA for the CDR3: TGTGCCAGCAGTACCCCGGGACAGGGGAACTACAATGAGCAGTTCTTC.

The J gene is TRBJ2-1, the V gene TRBV5-4; 8 bases fit TRBD2. This CDR3 spans 15 amino acids. Looked up from germline, CDR1 is SGHNT and CDR2 is YYREEE (reference sequence). V was pared by 8 bases and J by 4 bases, with 11 bases of the junction left unmatched. The CDR3: CASEGAGDMYNEQFF. CDR3 bases: TGTGCCAGTGAGGGAGCGGGAGATATGTACAATGAGCAGTTCTTC. Complete variable domain (other parts from reference TRBV5-4 and TRBJ2-1): ETGVTQSPTHLIKTRGQQVTLRCSSQSGHNTVSWYQQALGQGPQFIFQYYREEENGRGNFPPRFSGLQFPNYSSELNVNALELDDSALYLCASEGAGDMYNEQFFGPGTRLTVL.

This chain connects TRBV5-4 to TRBJ2-5, with 8 bases that match TRBD2. Losses at the gene ends were 4 bases for V and 9 bases for J; bases not matched to a gene: 20. The CDR3 length is 17 residues. The germline V gene has CDR1 SGHNT and CDR2 YYREEE (reference sequence). As DNA, the CDR3 is TGTGCCAGCAGCCCCGGGGGGGTGGCCCCGATCGGGGAGGCCCAGTACTTC. Protein: CASSPGGVAPIGEAQYF.

The gene calls are TRBV7-8 and TRBJ2-1; D is perhaps TRBD2 (6 bases). V gave up 8 bases and J gave up 4 bases, with 6 bases separating them. The CDR3 loop spans 11 amino acids. The germline V gene encodes CDR1 SGHVS and CDR2 FQNEAQ. CDR3 residues: CASGGYNEQFF. The CDR3 DNA follows: TGTGCCAGCGGGGGGTACAATGAGCAGTTCTTC.

This clone was observed a few times. Other DNA sequences in this sample translate to the same CDR3. J is TRBJ1-3 and V is TRBV6-1; weak D call: TRBD1 (5 bases). V was trimmed by 3 bases and J by 2 bases, leaving 8 bases between them. From germline, CDR1 is MNHNS and CDR2 SASEGT. The CDR3 is 14 amino acids. Written as DNA, the CDR3 is TGTGCCAGCAGTGACAGGGCGCCTGGAAACACCATATATTTT. This sequence encodes CASSDRAPGNTIYF.

This clone was recorded only once. This sequence joins TRBV28 and TRBJ2-7; possibly TRBD1 for D (5 bases). CDR3 length: 13 residues. The V end lost 2 bases, the J end lost 2 bases, and 7 bases lay between the germline ends. Per germline, CDR1 MDHEN and CDR2 SYDVKM. The CDR3 bases are TGTGCCAGCAGTTTAGACAGTGCCTACGAGCAGTACTTC. As protein: CASSLDSAYEQYF.

J is TRBJ2-1 and V is TRBV29-1; D might be TRBD1 (5 bases). The length of the CDR3 is 13 residues. V dropped 5 bases and J dropped 9 bases, with 17 bases sitting between them. Per germline, CDR1 SQVTM and CDR2 ANQGSEA. The CDR3 nucleotides read TGCAGCGTTACCATAGGGGCCCGAGGTGAGCAGTTCTTC. Translating gives CSVTIGARGEQFF.

The rearrangement links TRBV28 to TRBJ2-4, with 9 bases identical to TRBD1. The CDR3 totals 14 residues. Germline V gene sequence: CDR1 MDHEN, CDR2 SYDVKM. V was clipped by 7 bases and J by 0 bases; unmatched bases: 1. The CDR3 coding sequence is TGTGCCAGCACGACAGGGGGAGCCAAAAACATTCAGTACTTC. This codes for CASTTGGAKNIQYF.

V and J are TRBV11-2 and TRBJ2-3; 7 nucleotides align to TRBD1. Trimming removed 1 base from V and 4 bases from J; junction bases left unmatched: 2. The CDR3 length is 14 residues. Germline V gene data show CDR1 as SGHAT and CDR2 as FQNNGV. CDR3 sequence reads: CASSLVQGADTQYF. In DNA form, the CDR3 reads TGTGCCAGCAGCTTAGTCCAGGGGGCAGATACGCAGTATTTT.

The V and J genes are TRBV6-4 and TRBJ2-4; unclear D gene. CDR1 is MRHNA and CDR2 is SNTAGT in the germline V gene. V dropped 10 bases and J dropped 0 bases, with 19 bases sitting between them. The CDR3 sequence is 16 residues long. The CDR3 here is CATPLPQPLAKNIQYF. The DNA of the CDR3 is TGTGCCACCCCTCTCCCCCAGCCTCTAGCCAAAAACATTCAGTACTTC.

This clone was counted only a few times. V is TRBV5-1 and J is TRBJ2-7; 8 nucleotides match TRBD1. The J segment lost 5 bases and the V segment lost 8 bases, leaving 12 bases of the junction unmatched. Germline loops: CDR1 SGHRS, CDR2 YFSETQ. There are 14 residues in the CDR3. CDR3 loop: CASRGFGQGHEQYF. The CDR3 DNA reads TGCGCCAGTAGAGGCTTCGGACAGGGCCACGAGCAGTACTTC.

The rearrangement joins TRBV30 to TRBJ1-2; the D gene is possibly TRBD1 (6 bases). This CDR3 is built from 13 residues. V dropped 0 bases and J dropped 6 bases, with 11 bases sitting between them. CDR1 and CDR2 from the germline V gene are GTSNPN and SVGIG (reference sequence). The CDR3 bases are TGTGCCTGGAGTGTAACTCAGGGGAATGGCTACACCTTC. This translates into CAWSVTQGNGYTF. Full variable domain (rest looked up from reference TRBV30 and TRBJ1-2): SQTIHQWPATLVQPVGSPLSLECTVEGTSNPNLYWYRQAAGRGLQLLFYSVGIGQISSEVPQNLSASRPQDRQFILSSKKLLLSDSGFYLCAWSVTQGNGYTFGSGTRLTVV.

This clone was observed a handful of times. The chain recombines TRBV19 with TRBJ1-5; D is uncertain. Trimming pared 5 bases from V and 0 bases from J, leaving 11 bases between. Germline CDR1 and CDR2: LNHDA and SQIVND (reference sequence). The CDR3 has 15 residues. CDR3 sequence: CASSRTAYSNQPQHF. CDR3 DNA sequence: TGTGCCAGTAGTCGGACGGCTTATAGCAATCAGCCCCAGCATTTT.

This clone was recorded a few times. V gene TRBV23-1 combines with J gene TRBJ1-5; D not certain. TRBV23-1 is noted as an ORF with a role that remains uncertain. The CDR3 extends over 15 amino acids. With 4 bases removed from V and 9 bases from J, the gap between germline ends came to 19 bases. CDR3 sequence: CASSLTVSSRPPQHF. CDR3 in DNA: TGCGCCAGCAGTCTGACGGTCTCAAGCCGGCCGCCCCAGCATTTT.

The CDR3 bases are TGTGCCAGCAGCGTAGTGGACAGAGCGGGAGACAATGAGCAGTTCTTC. Its translation: CASSVVDRAGDNEQFF. V and J are TRBV9 and TRBJ2-1; 8 nucleotides line up with TRBD2. The J segment lost 5 bases and the V segment lost 0 bases, leaving 7 bases of the junction unmatched. The CDR3 length is 16 residues. Per the germline V gene, CDR1 is SGDLS and CDR2 is YYNGEE. Filled out from reference TRBV9 and TRBJ2-1, the complete variable domain reads DSGVTQTPKHLITATGQRVTLRCSPRSGDLSVYWYQQSLDQGLQFLIQYYNGEERAKGNILERFSAQQFPDLHSELNLSSLELGDSALYFCASSVVDRAGDNEQFFGPGTRLTVL.

The rearrangement joins TRBV30 to TRBJ1-1, with D unresolved. The V and J ends lost 0 bases and 1 base respectively, with 9 bases between them. Germline CDR1 is GTSNPN and CDR2 is SVGIG (reference sequence). This CDR3 is built from 14 residues. The CDR3 nucleotides read TGTGCCTGGAGTGTACGGGTACCGAACACTGAAGCTTTCTTT. It codes for CAWSVRVPNTEAFF.

The J gene is TRBJ1-1, the V gene TRBV5-6; TRBD1 might be the D (5 bases). Trimming left V 3 bases short and J 9 bases short, with 9 bases between. This CDR3 contains 11 residues. Germline CDR1 is SGHDT and CDR2 is YYEEEE. The CDR3 loop is CASSSGTKAFF. The CDR3, as DNA: TGTGCCAGCAGCTCTGGGACTAAAGCTTTCTTT.

This chain uses TRBV5-5 with TRBJ1-1; D remains ambiguous. CDR3 length: 14 residues. V lost 3 bases, J lost 5 bases, and 14 bases lay in between. Germline CDR1 is SGHKS and CDR2 is YYEKEE (reference sequence). CDR3 in amino acids: CASSWGGLGTEAFF. The DNA for the CDR3 is TGTGCCAGCAGCTGGGGTGGCCTGGGTACTGAAGCTTTCTTT.